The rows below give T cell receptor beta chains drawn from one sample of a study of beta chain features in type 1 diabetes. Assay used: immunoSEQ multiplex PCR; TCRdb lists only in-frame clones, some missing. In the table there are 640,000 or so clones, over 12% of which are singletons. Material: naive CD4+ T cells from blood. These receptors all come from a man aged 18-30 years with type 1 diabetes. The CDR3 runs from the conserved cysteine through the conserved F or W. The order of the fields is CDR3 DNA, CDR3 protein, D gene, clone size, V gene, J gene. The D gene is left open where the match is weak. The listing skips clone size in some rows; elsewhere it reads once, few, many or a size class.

TGTGCCTCCGCCTTTGGGGGCTCTGGGGCCAACGTCCTGACTTTC	CASAFGGSGANVLTF	-	-	TRBV30	TRBJ2-6
TGCAGCGTTGAACACGGACAGGGGAGCGGCTACACCTTC	CSVEHGQGSGYTF	TRBD1	few	TRBV29-1	TRBJ1-2
TGTGCCAGCAGCCAAGATTTGAAGGTCTATCAGCCCCAGCATTTT	CASSQDLKVYQPQHF	-	-	TRBV4-2	TRBJ1-5
TGTGCCAGCAGCTTCGGACAGGGAGAGGGCTACACCTTC	CASSFGQGEGYTF	TRBD1	-	TRBV7-3	TRBJ1-2
TGTGCCAGCAGCTTAATTCGTGCCGAGAACACTGAAGCTTTCTTT	CASSLIRAENTEAFF	-	few	TRBV7-3	TRBJ1-1
TGTGCCATCAGTCCGGACAGTTCGATCTACGAGCAGTACTTC	CAISPDSSIYEQYF	-	few	TRBV10-3	TRBJ2-7
TGTGCCAGCAGGCTACTAGCGGGTGTCTACAATGAGCAGTTCTTC	CASRLLAGVYNEQFF	TRBD2	-	TRBV5-6	TRBJ2-1
TGCGCCAGCAGCCAAGATGGCTCTGGGGCCAACGTCCTGACTTTC	CASSQDGSGANVLTF	-	few	TRBV4-3	TRBJ2-6
TGCGCCAGCAGCTTGGGGACAGGGCGAGCTTATAATTCACCCCTCCACTTT	CASSLGTGRAYNSPLHF	TRBD1	-	TRBV5-1	TRBJ1-6
TGTGCCAGCAGCCGCAGGGGGCAAAGGCGCAATGAGCAGTTCTTC	CASSRRGQRRNEQFF	TRBD1	-	TRBV14	TRBJ2-1
TGTGCCAGCAGCTTATATCCTAGCGGGGGGGCCGGCACAGATACGCAGTATTTT	CASSLYPSGGAGTDTQYF	TRBD2	few	TRBV13	TRBJ2-3
TGCAGCGTTGAAGATCGTGCTGGGTCCGAGCAGTACTTC	CSVEDRAGSEQYF	-	few	TRBV29-1	TRBJ2-7
TGCGCCAGCAGTGACCCACGGGGGGTCGAAAACATTCAGTACTTC	CASSDPRGVENIQYF	TRBD2	few	TRBV10-1	TRBJ2-4
TGTGCCAGCCACAGGGGGAACACTGAAGCTTTCTTT	CASHRGNTEAFF	TRBD1	few	TRBV6-6	TRBJ1-1
TGTGCCAGCAGTGAATGGGGGCCGGCGGAGCAGTACTTC	CASSEWGPAEQYF	-	-	TRBV25-1	TRBJ2-7
TGTGCCAGCAGCCGATCGGGACAGGGGGCCTACGAGCAGTACTTC	CASSRSGQGAYEQYF	TRBD1	-	TRBV9	TRBJ2-7
TGTGCCTGGAGTCGAGCTAATGAAAAACTGTTTTTT	CAWSRANEKLFF	-	-	TRBV30	TRBJ1-4
TGTGCCAGCAGTCGACTCTTGGGACAGGAAACCTACGAGCAGTACTTC	CASSRLLGQETYEQYF	TRBD1	-	TRBV6-6	TRBJ2-7
TGTGCCAGCAGCCCCCCCACGCGCAATGAGCAGTTCTTC	CASSPPTRNEQFF	-	few	TRBV7-2	TRBJ2-1
TGTGCCAGCAGCCCAACTTGGTCCTACGAGCAGTACTTC	CASSPTWSYEQYF	-	-	TRBV9	TRBJ2-7
TGTGCCAGCGCCACAGGCCGCCCCCACGAGCAGTACTTC	CASATGRPHEQYF	-	-	TRBV6-1	TRBJ2-7
TGTGCCAGCAGTGGGGGGTTCGTCAGACAAGAGACCCAGTACTTC	CASSGGFVRQETQYF	-	-	TRBV2	TRBJ2-5
TGTGCCTGGAGAGGGTGGTATGAGCAGTACTTC	CAWRGWYEQYF	-	-	TRBV30	TRBJ2-7
TGTGCCAGCAGCCTAGGTACAGATGGGGCTGAAGCTTTCTTT	CASSLGTDGAEAFF	-	-	TRBV7-9	TRBJ1-1
TGTGCCAGCAGCGTATTAGGGAGCACTAATGAAAAACTGTTTTTT	CASSVLGSTNEKLFF	-	-	TRBV9	TRBJ1-4
TGTGCCAGCAGCACCGTCGGGAGGTACGAGCAGTACTTC	CASSTVGRYEQYF	TRBD2	few	TRBV11-1	TRBJ2-7
TGTGCCAGCAGTTCTGCGGACAGCCTCATCGGTTCACCCCTCCACTTT	CASSSADSLIGSPLHF	-	few	TRBV28	TRBJ1-6
TGTGCTAGTGGTTTGGAGGAGGGACAGCGAATCTTC	CASGLEEGQRIF	-	many	TRBV12-5	TRBJ2-1
TGTGCCTGGAGTAGAGTAAACTATGGCTACACCTTC	CAWSRVNYGYTF	-	-	TRBV30	TRBJ1-2
TGTGCCAGCAGCTTAGGCAGGGGGCCCTCCTACGAGCAGTACTTC	CASSLGRGPSYEQYF	TRBD1	-	TRBV5-4	TRBJ2-7
TGTGCCAGCAGTTTAATTCAGGGCAGCCAGCCCCAGCATTTT	CASSLIQGSQPQHF	-	-	TRBV27	TRBJ1-5
TGTGCCAGCAGGGGGACAGGGTACGGTCGACCCGGCTACACCTTC	CASRGTGYGRPGYTF	TRBD1	few	TRBV2	TRBJ1-2
TGTACCAGCAGCGTAGCCCCTTCTGAGCTTACCTACCAAGAGACCCAGTACTTC	CTSSVAPSELTYQETQYF	-	-	TRBV9	TRBJ2-5
TGTGCCAGTAGCAGAGACAATCAGCCCCAGCATTTT	CASSRDNQPQHF	-	few	TRBV19	TRBJ1-5
TGTGCCAGCAGCCCCCGCCTAGCGGGAGGTCGGGGGCCATACAATGAGCAGTTCTTC	CASSPRLAGGRGPYNEQFF	TRBD2	few	TRBV5-4	TRBJ2-1
TGTGCCTGGAGTGGTACAGATACGCAGTATTTT	CAWSGTDTQYF	-	-	TRBV30	TRBJ2-3
TGTGCCAGCAGCTCGAGAGGGGGGAGGACAGATACGCAGTATTTT	CASSSRGGRTDTQYF	-	few	TRBV5-8	TRBJ2-3
TGTGCCTGGACCGCCGGGACAGGGTCCACTGAAGCTTTCTTT	CAWTAGTGSTEAFF	TRBD1	few	TRBV30	TRBJ1-1
TGTGCCAGCAGCTTAGGCAGGAGTTCCGGGGAGCTGTTTTTT	CASSLGRSSGELFF	-	-	TRBV7-9	TRBJ2-2
TGTGCCAGCAGCTGGTTGACAGGGAACTCTGGGGCCAACGTCCTGACTTTC	CASSWLTGNSGANVLTF	TRBD1	few	TRBV5-4	TRBJ2-6